The 25 T cell receptor beta chains below were found in one sample sequenced in a study of cytomegalovirus exposure and HLA in healthy donors. The PCR made use of 60 Vbeta and 13 Jbeta primers. Produced via immunoSEQ multiplex PCR; TCRdb's table is partial and in-frame only. There are 95,000 to 100,000 clones in the sample; roughly 74% occur only once, and under 2% lies in the top ten. The sequencing sample was made of PBMCs. Receptor source: a woman aged 40 to 50 in good health and CMV-seronegative.

In DNA form, the CDR3 reads TGTGCCAGTAGTATCCCCGACAGTTACCCCTATAGCAATCAGCCCCAGCATTTT. It is translated as CASSIPDSYPYSNQPQHF. The J gene is TRBJ1-5, the V gene TRBV19; maybe TRBD1 (5 bases). Trimming left V 3 bases short and J 0 bases short, with 18 bases between. The V gene's germline CDR1 is LNHDA and CDR2 SQIVND (reference sequence). CDR3 size: 18 residues. The full variable domain, its missing parts supplied by reference TRBV19 and TRBJ1-5, is DGGITQSPKYLFRKEGQNVTLSCEQNLNHDAMYWYRQDPGQGLRLIYYSQIVNDFQKGDIAEGYSVSREKKESFPLTVTSAQKNPTAFYLCASSIPDSYPYSNQPQHFGDGTRLSIL.

V usage is TRBV30 and J usage is TRBJ2-7; D is unclear. The CDR3 has 12 amino acids. Germline values: CDR1 GTSNPN, CDR2 SVGIG (reference sequence). The CDR3 loop is CSKQKAAYEQYF. The CDR3 DNA reads TGTTCCAAGCAGAAGGCGGCATACGAGCAGTACTTC.

The chain uses TRBV7-8 and TRBJ2-1, with 11 nucleotides matching TRBD2. Germline CDR1 is SGHVS and CDR2 is FQNEAQ. Trimming cost V 5 bases and J 4 bases; bases outside gene matches: 7. This CDR3 comprises 16 residues. The CDR3 DNA reads TGTGCCAGCAGCGCGGTAGCGGGAGGGTTTTACAATGAGCAGTTCTTC. Translation: CASSAVAGGFYNEQFF.

In this sample, this clone turned up a few times. J is TRBJ1-2 and V is TRBV14; 7 bases are shared with TRBD1. The CDR3 contains 14 residues. Germline CDR1 is SGHDN and CDR2 is FVKESK. Trimming cost V 2 bases and J 5 bases; bases outside gene matches: 5. CDR3 sequence (DNA): TGTGCCAGCAGCCAACTCGGGACAGCTTATGGCTACACCTTC. Amino acid sequence: CASSQLGTAYGYTF.

The chain joins TRBV6-5 to TRBJ2-5, with 13 bases that match TRBD2. The length of the CDR3 is 15 residues. CDR1 and CDR2 from the germline V gene are MNHEY and SVGAGI. The V segment lost 7 bases and the J segment 9 bases; nucleotides outside the gene matches: 11. CDR3: CASIRTSGGIGAQYF. The CDR3 coding sequence is TGTGCCAGCATTCGGACTAGCGGGGGTATTGGGGCCCAGTACTTC.

The chain couples TRBV30 to TRBJ1-2; D is ambiguous. The CDR3 has 12 residues. V was clipped by 0 bases and J by 6 bases, with 8 bases between them. Germline V lookup: CDR1 GTSNPN, CDR2 SVGIG (reference sequence). The CDR3 sequence is CAWSVVSDGYTF. CDR3 DNA: TGTGCCTGGAGTGTAGTGTCAGATGGCTACACCTTC.

The chain recombines TRBV7-2 with TRBJ2-1; 10 positions match TRBD2. The CDR3 totals 16 residues. The V segment lost 3 bases and the J segment 2 bases; nucleotides outside the gene matches: 4. The germline V gene encodes CDR1 SGHTA and CDR2 FQGNSA. The CDR3 DNA sequence: TGTGCCAGCAGCTTGGAAAGCGGGGGGGCCTACAATGAGCAGTTCTTC. Translating gives CASSLESGGAYNEQFF.

The chain is built from TRBV7-2 and TRBJ2-2, with 8 bases identical to TRBD2. V dropped 1 base and J dropped 6; count of bases not matched to a gene: 4. The CDR3 is 15 amino acids. Germline V gene data show CDR1 as SGHTA and CDR2 as FQGNSA. CDR3 DNA sequence: TGTGCCAGCAGCTTAGTTCCAGCGGGGGCCGGGGAGCTGTTTTTT. As protein: CASSLVPAGAGELFF.

This clone occurred a few times. The chain joins TRBV30 to TRBJ2-7; D gene ambiguous. V was cut by 2 bases and J by 6 bases, with 8 bases left in between. The germline V gene has CDR1 GTSNPN and CDR2 SVGIG (reference sequence). The CDR3 covers 11 residues. As DNA, the CDR3 is TGTGCCTGGAGTATAACATCCGAGCAGTACTTC. Its protein is CAWSITSEQYF.

V gene TRBV4-1 combines with J gene TRBJ1-4; D possibly corresponds to TRBD1 (6 bases). CDR3 size: 15 residues. The germline gives CDR1 MGHRA, CDR2 YSYEKL. V was clipped by 1 base and J by 5 bases, with 11 bases between them. The CDR3, as DNA: TGCGCCAGCAGCCAAGCGGACAGATTAAATGAAAAACTGTTTTTT. Translating it yields CASSQADRLNEKLFF.

The chain joins TRBV2 to TRBJ2-7; 12 bases match TRBD2. This CDR3 region has 14 residues. Losses at the gene ends were 8 bases for V and 5 bases for J; bases not matched to a gene: 7. Germline V lookup: CDR1 SNHLY, CDR2 FYNNEI. CDR3 amino acids: CASCWTSGKHEQYF. CDR3 nucleotides: TGTGCCAGCTGTTGGACTAGCGGGAAGCACGAGCAGTACTTC.

V usage is TRBV7-3 and J usage is TRBJ2-7; tentative D call: TRBD1 (6 bases). The germline gives CDR1 SGHTA, CDR2 FQGTGA. This CDR3 is 13 amino acids long. V was shortened by 2 bases and J by 5 bases, with 10 bases between the two germline ends. The CDR3 nucleotides are TGTGCCAGCAGCTTATCACAGGGCCACGAGCAGTACTTC. Encoded protein: CASSLSQGHEQYF.

This chain joins TRBV5-5 and TRBJ2-1, with 9 bases identical to TRBD2. There are 15 residues in the CDR3. J lost 5 bases, V lost 3 bases, and 6 bases had no gene match. Germline V gene data show CDR1 as SGHKS and CDR2 as YYEKEE (reference sequence). CDR3 coding DNA: TGTGCCAGCAGCTCTGCTAGCGGGGTCCACAATGAGCAGTTCTTC. Amino acids: CASSSASGVHNEQFF.

This clone was observed a handful of times. Other DNA variants within this sample encode the same CDR3. The V call is TRBV27, the J call TRBJ1-5, with 7 positions matching TRBD1. V shed 4 bases and J 4 bases; nucleotides not matched to a gene: 1. CDR3 length: 13 amino acids. Per germline, CDR1 MNHEY and CDR2 SMNVEV (reference sequence). The CDR3 region is CASSWDRNQPQHF. In DNA, the CDR3 is TGTGCCAGCAGTTGGGACAGAAATCAGCCCCAGCATTTT.

This clone was recorded only once. This chain joins TRBV30 and TRBJ1-5; D unclear. CDR3 length equals 13 residues. The V gene lost 5 bases and the J gene lost 1 base, with 9 bases spanning the gap. Germline assignment: CDR1 GTSNPN and CDR2 SVGIG (reference sequence). The CDR3 is CAWERGSNQPQHF. The DNA for the CDR3 is TGTGCCTGGGAGAGAGGGAGCAATCAGCCCCAGCATTTT.

V usage is TRBV20-1 and J usage is TRBJ2-5; D is undetermined. The J call may be mistaken, given a closer DNA end match to TRBJ2-7. The germline V gene encodes CDR1 DFQATT and CDR2 SNEGSKA (reference sequence). This CDR3 comprises 10 residues. The CDR3 nucleotides read TGCAGTGCTAGAGGCTACGAGCAGTACTTC. As protein: CSARGYEQYF.

The chain combines TRBV6-5 with TRBJ2-5, with TRBD1 matching 7 bases. The CDR3 runs 15 residues. Germline-derived CDR1 and CDR2 are MNHEY and SVGAGI. With V trimmed by 6 bases and J by 2 bases, 9 bases remained unmatched. CDR3 loop: CASREFGTAQETQYF. The DNA of the CDR3 is TGTGCCAGCAGAGAGTTCGGGACAGCTCAAGAGACCCAGTACTTC.

This clone was recorded once. V gene TRBV30 combines with J gene TRBJ1-6, with 8 bases fitting TRBD1. The CDR3 has 15 amino acids. Trimming took 1 base from V and 10 from J; bases not matched to a gene: 9. Germline loops: CDR1 GTSNPN, CDR2 SVGIG (reference sequence). The CDR3: CAWSAMTGVESPLHF. CDR3 sequence (DNA): TGTGCCTGGAGTGCCATGACAGGGGTTGAGTCACCCCTCCACTTT.

The chain recombines TRBV4-2 with TRBJ1-2; 7 bases are a match to TRBD1. V lost 1 base, J lost 8 bases, and 13 bases stayed unmatched. Germline CDR1 is LGHNA and CDR2 is YNFKEQ. This CDR3 spans 16 amino acids. The DNA for the CDR3 is TGTGCCAGCAGCCAAGGTCGGGACAGTTGGCGCGGCGGCTACACCTTC. Its protein product is CASSQGRDSWRGGYTF.

The J gene is TRBJ2-5, the V gene TRBV6-6, with TRBD2 as a possible D gene (5 bases). This CDR3 has 13 amino acids. Germline lookup yields CDR1 MNHNY and CDR2 SVGAGI (reference sequence). Trimming took off 2 bases at V and 5 bases at J, with 9 bases between the two ends. The CDR3 sequence is CASSYLTGETQYF. The CDR3 DNA reads as TGTGCCAGCAGTTACCTAACGGGGGAGACCCAGTACTTC.

The chain is built from TRBV6-7 and TRBJ1-1, with TRBD1 matching over 7 bases. TRBV6-7 qualifies as an ORF whose function is uncertain. The CDR3 totals 15 residues. Trimming cost V 5 bases and J 4 bases; bases outside gene matches: 10. The CDR3 DNA follows: TGTGCCAGCAGTCCGGTCGGACAGGTGACCACTGAAGCTTTCTTT. Protein sequence: CASSPVGQVTTEAFF.

J is TRBJ2-2 and V is TRBV14; weak D call: TRBD2 (5 bases). This CDR3 has 18 amino acids. Trimming removed 0 bases from V and 7 bases from J, with 21 bases in between. Germline V gives CDR1 SGHDN, CDR2 FVKESK. CDR3 sequence: CASSQDMEVWAKSGELFF. The CDR3 DNA is TGTGCCAGCAGCCAAGATATGGAGGTGTGGGCCAAAAGCGGGGAGCTGTTTTTT.

The V and J genes are TRBV28 and TRBJ1-1; D is perhaps TRBD1 (5 bases). Germline CDR1 is MDHEN and CDR2 is SYDVKM. The CDR3 loop spans 16 amino acids. Trimming took off 2 bases at V and 5 bases at J, with 18 bases between the two ends. The CDR3 region is CASSLPTPGRTTEAFF. The CDR3 DNA reads TGTGCCAGCAGTTTACCGACCCCGGGCAGGACAACTGAAGCTTTCTTT.

The V and J genes are TRBV6-6 and TRBJ2-1; D gene ambiguous. Looked up from germline, CDR1 is MNHNY and CDR2 is SVGAGI (reference sequence). The CDR3 contains 11 residues. V lost 1 base, J lost 7 bases, and 2 bases lay in between. This CDR3 is CASSYLNEQFF. CDR3 DNA sequence: TGTGCCAGCAGTTACTTAAATGAGCAGTTCTTC.

The rearrangement links TRBV6-5 to TRBJ2-3; the D gene is possibly TRBD2 (6 bases). The CDR3 runs 15 residues. From germline, CDR1 is MNHEY and CDR2 SVGAGI. Trimming stripped 7 bases from V and 4 bases from J, with 18 bases between. CDR3 in DNA: TGTGCCAGCATTTTCGAAGGTGGGAGGCCAGATACGCAGTATTTT. Translated, it gives CASIFEGGRPDTQYF.